This TCR beta chain was sequenced for a study of cytomegalovirus exposure and HLA in healthy donors. Amplification used 60 Vbeta primers and 13 Jbeta primers. Using immunoSEQ multiplex PCR, the repertoire was profiled, and TCRdb retains in-frame clones only, with some absent. The sample has 100,000 or so clones, around 68% seen once. On this clone itself: The antigen remains undetermined.

The CDR3 extends over 16 amino acids. Trimming cost V 10 bases and J 8 bases; bases outside gene matches: 17. Germline values: CDR1 SGHDT, CDR2 YYEEEE. Study results and caveats: The classifier, whose performance was assessed in both the original and validation cohorts, reportedly diagnosed cytomegalovirus status with high specificity and sensitivity. Later, TCR association rates were found to vary by HLA locus, highest for DRB1 and lowest for HLA-C.

The chain carries TRBV5-6 and TRBJ2-1; TRBD2 agrees at 11 bases. The clonotype originates from a human donor in good health. The material sequenced was PBMCs. CDR3 region: CACQIAGGPWPHEQFF. The CDR3 coding sequence is TGTGCCTGCCAGATAGCGGGAGGGCCCTGGCCCCATGAGCAGTTCTTC.